These 15 T cell receptor beta chains came from one sample sequenced in a study of T cells in Graves' hyperthyroidism and ophthalmopathy. The investigators amplified TCR beta CDR3 regions from RNA transcripts. The HTBI primer set drove a first-round RT-PCR of the TCR CDR3. A single record per CDR3 protein comes from TCRdb applying MiXCR to the multiplex PCR reads. This sample has about 480,000 distinct CDR3 sequences, with about an eighth found just once. Sequenced: blood. Every receptor here comes from a woman younger than 30 with Graves' hyperthyroidism.

This sequence joins TRBV6-1 and TRBJ2-1, with 8 bases fitting TRBD1. Trimming cost V 5 bases and J 0 bases; bases outside gene matches: 9. CDR3 length: 17 amino acids. Germline assignment: CDR1 MNHNS and CDR2 SASEGT. The CDR3 sequence is CASSPRQGHSSYNEQFF. Written as DNA, the CDR3 is TGTGCCAGCAGTCCAAGACAGGGGCATAGCTCCTACAATGAGCAGTTCTTC.

This clonotype was recorded many times. The chain joins TRBV11-2 to TRBJ2-1; 11 bases align to TRBD2. Germline V gene data show CDR1 as SGHAT and CDR2 as FQNNGV. Losses at the gene ends were 5 bases for V and 0 bases for J; bases not matched to a gene: 9. This CDR3 region has 18 residues. CDR3 DNA sequence: TGTGCCAGCAGCCCACTAGCGGGAGTGCCTAGCTCCTACAATGAGCAGTTCTTC. Encoded protein: CASSPLAGVPSSYNEQFF. The variable domain in full, completed from reference TRBV11-2 and TRBJ2-1, reads EAGVAQSPRYKIIEKRQSVAFWCNPISGHATLYWYQQILGQGPKLLIQFQNNGVVDDSQLPKDRFSAERLKGVDSTLKIQPAKLEDSAVYLCASSPLAGVPSSYNEQFFGPGTRLTVL.

This chain connects TRBV11-3 to TRBJ2-6; D is ambiguous. V shed 8 bases and J shed 0 bases, with 17 bases lying between them. The CDR3 spans 17 residues. The germline gives CDR1 SGHNT, CDR2 YENEEA. The CDR3 nucleotides are TGTGCCAGCGCCCGAATTTCCAGCCTCTCTGGGGCCAACGTCCTGACTTTC. Its protein is CASARISSLSGANVLTF.

This clonotype has at least ten counts. The V and J genes are TRBV15 and TRBJ2-7, with TRBD2 identical over 15 bases. The CDR3 sequence is 16 residues long. V was pared by 0 bases and J by 7 bases, with 4 bases of the junction left unmatched. Per germline, CDR1 LNHNV and CDR2 YYDKDF (reference sequence). This CDR3 is CATSREAGLAGGEQYV. DNA of the CDR3: TGTGCCACCAGCAGAGAAGCCGGACTAGCGGGAGGGGAGCAGTACGTC.

This clonotype has ten or more counts. This chain connects TRBV6-2 or TRBV6-3 to TRBJ2-1, with a weak D call TRBD2 (7 bases). Between the trimmed V and J ends, which lost 7 bases and 6 bases, there was a span of 25 bases. The CDR3 runs 17 residues. Germline values: CDR1 MNHEY, CDR2 SVGEGT. CDR3: CASIRGGAPTLANEQFF. DNA of the CDR3: TGTGCCAGCATAAGGGGGGGCGCCCCAACCCTGGCCAATGAGCAGTTCTTC.

In its sample, this clonotype was seen a few times. The chain recombines TRBV4-2 with TRBJ2-3, with TRBD2 as a possible D gene (5 bases). The CDR3 is made up of 16 amino acids. V was trimmed by 6 bases and J by 2 bases, leaving 18 bases between them. The germline CDR1 and CDR2 sequences are LGHNA and YNFKEQ. The DNA of the CDR3 is TGTGCCAGCAGTCGAGGGCGAACCACATACACAGATACGCAGTATTTT. This translates into CASSRGRTTYTDTQYF.

This clonotype has at least ten counts. The chain joins TRBV19 to TRBJ1-1, with D unresolved. CDR1 and CDR2 (germline): LNHDA, SQIVND (reference sequence). The CDR3 has 14 amino acids. Trimming pared 5 bases from V and 8 bases from J, leaving 18 bases between. CDR3 protein: CASSVPDLTGEAFF. DNA for the CDR3: TGTGCCAGTAGTGTCCCTGATCTGACTGGAGAAGCTTTCTTT.

At least ten counts were recorded for this clonotype. J is TRBJ2-5 and V is TRBV29-1; D may be TRBD2 (5 bases). The CDR3 consists of 12 residues. Germline V lookup: CDR1 SQVTM, CDR2 ANQGSEA. V lost 6 bases and J lost 4, with 12 bases in between. The DNA of the CDR3 is TGCAGCGTGGCGGATGGACTAGAGACCCAGTACTTC. Its translation is CSVADGLETQYF.

This clonotype was counted many times. The chain joins TRBV2 to TRBJ1-3, with D unresolved. The V gene lost 11 bases and the J gene lost 1 base, with 18 bases spanning the gap. This CDR3 has 15 residues. Germline V gives CDR1 SNHLY, CDR2 FYNNEI. CDR3 nucleotide sequence: TGTGCCTCGTCCCCCGTGGGCGTTTCTGGAAACACCATATATTTT. It yields the protein CASSPVGVSGNTIYF.

The chain carries TRBV28 and TRBJ2-4; a possible D gene is TRBD1 (6 bases). The CDR3 is made up of 18 amino acids. CDR1 and CDR2 (germline): MDHEN, SYDVKM. V shed 0 bases and J shed 0 bases, with 15 bases lying between them. In DNA form, the CDR3 reads TGTGCCAGCAGTTTATGGGGCAGGGGATTCGGAGCCAAAAACATTCAGTACTTC. Amino acids: CASSLWGRGFGAKNIQYF.

The gene calls are TRBV27 and TRBJ1-2, with 9 bases fitting TRBD1. Germline V gene lookup returns CDR1 MNHEY and CDR2 SMNVEV (reference sequence). Losses at the gene ends were 8 bases for V and 2 bases for J; bases not matched to a gene: 6. This CDR3 has 14 amino acids. CDR3 protein: CASGMGTGNYGYTF. CDR3 bases: TGTGCCAGCGGAATGGGGACAGGGAACTATGGCTACACCTTC.

To note about this clonotype: This clone may be a read error of a much larger clone one base away. The rearrangement joins TRBV2 to TRBJ1-4; D is unresolved. The CDR3 is 15 residues long. Trimming stripped 4 bases from V and 5 bases from J, with 14 bases between. The germline V gene encodes CDR1 SNHLY and CDR2 FYNNEI. In DNA form, the CDR3 reads TGTGCCAGCAGTGGAGAGACCGGGTCCAATGAAAAACTGTTTTTT. Its translation: CASSGETGSNEKLFF.

The chain links TRBV7-2 to TRBJ1-3; D remains ambiguous. Germline CDR1 and CDR2: SGHTA and FQGNSA. V was cut by 2 bases and J by 3 bases, with 14 bases left in between. The CDR3 length is 16 residues. The CDR3 sequence is CASSLSVGSGGNTIYF. CDR3 DNA: TGTGCCAGCAGCTTAAGCGTGGGCAGCGGTGGAAACACCATATATTTT.

Details on this clonotype: Given a much more abundant clone one base away, this may be a read error. The CDR3 region is CASSWVSRPAFF. For the CDR3, the DNA is TGTGCCAGCAGTTGGGTGAGTCGCCCGGCTTTCTTT. The chain is built from TRBV6-2 or TRBV6-3 and TRBJ1-1, with D uncertain. This CDR3 spans 12 amino acids. Germline CDR1 reads MNHEY; CDR2 reads SVGEGT. Trimming cost V 4 bases and J 11 bases, with 14 bases left between them.

The V call is TRBV9, the J call TRBJ2-1, with 11 bases identical to TRBD2. The ends lost 4 bases at V and 4 bases at J; junction bases unmatched: 7. The CDR3 length is 16 residues. Germline V CDR1 and CDR2: SGDLS, YYNGEE. This chain's CDR3 is CASSLRTSGLYNEQFF. The CDR3 DNA follows: TGTGCCAGCAGCCTCCGGACTAGCGGGCTTTACAATGAGCAGTTCTTC.